This record covers a single TCR beta chain. The antigen remains unidentified. The sample is drawn from a study of human T cells and chemical hapten exposure. Looking at the study overall: Patch tests put 0.01% DPC on the upper back, and the results were checked at 6 days. Diagnoses of alopecia areata, totalis or universalis occurred in mostly female patients. Points from the study as a whole: Expanded TCR sets contained significantly more large CDR3 similarity clusters than controls.

As to time point: pre-sensitization, week 0. Indicated treatment: therapeutic diphenylcyclopropenone sensitization with weekly scalp DPC. The library put unique molecular identifiers onto individual cDNA molecules. TCRdb reprocessed the RACE reads via MiXCR and lists one record per CDR3 protein. The repertoire has approximately 320,000 distinct CDR3 sequences, 5% to 6.5% of them found once; the top ten carry 7% to 10%. The V and J ends lost 5 bases and 5 bases respectively, with 7 bases between them. This CDR3 is 11 amino acids long. Germline V gives CDR1 ENHRY, CDR2 SYGVKD. This material consisted of whole blood, taken in connection with sensitization to the hapten diphenylcyclopropenone (DPC). This TCR derives from a young woman with alopecia areata. Some clones in this sample may be carry-over from other donors' samples. V and J are TRBV10-3 and TRBJ2-7, with no clear D. The CDR3 sequence: CAISSGDEQYF. The CDR3 DNA sequence: TGTGCCATCAGTTCTGGGGACGAGCAGTACTTC.